This entry lists 24 T cell receptor beta chains sequenced from one sample in a study of blood T cell repertoires in COVID-19. Libraries were prepared by immunoSEQ multiplex PCR; TCRdb keeps only in-frame clonotypes and omits some of them. The sample carries about 63,000 clones, just over 85% recorded once. Material: peripheral blood. The receptors shown here come from a human donor in a cohort sampled during active COVID-19.

V and J are TRBV5-1 and TRBJ2-1; TRBD1 agrees at 9 bases. The trim removed 4 bases at V and 2 bases at J, leaving 4 bases unmatched. CDR1 and CDR2 (germline): SGHRS, YFSETQ. This CDR3 comprises 15 residues. The CDR3 sequence is CASSRGQGPYNEQFF. CDR3 coding DNA: TGCGCCAGCAGCCGGGGACAGGGCCCCTACAATGAGCAGTTCTTC.

V and J are TRBV3-1 (or the pseudogene TRBV3-2) and TRBJ2-4; D not certain. Trimming shortened V by 4 bases and J by 8 bases, and 9 bases separated the two germline ends. The CDR3 spans 12 residues. Germline loops: CDR1 LGHDT, CDR2 YNNKEL (reference sequence). CDR3 amino acids: CASSLHGDIQYF. The CDR3 DNA reads TGTGCCAGCAGCCTACATGGAGACATTCAGTACTTC.

This chain links TRBV4-2 with TRBJ2-5, with 7 bases matching TRBD1. Germline loops: CDR1 LGHNA, CDR2 YNFKEQ. The CDR3 is 16 residues long. V dropped 3 bases and J dropped 5; count of bases not matched to a gene: 12. CDR3 sequence reads: CASSHGDSGLVETQYF. The CDR3 DNA reads TGTGCCAGCAGCCACGGGGACAGTGGATTAGTGGAGACCCAGTACTTC.

The chain recombines TRBV28 with TRBJ1-2; D gene uncertain. Germline V gene sequence: CDR1 MDHEN, CDR2 SYDVKM. The ends were cut back, 6 bases at V and 8 bases at J, with 10 bases in the middle. The CDR3 spans 11 residues. For the CDR3, the DNA is TGTGCCAGCAGCCTAGGTAGGGGCTACACCTTC. It specifies CASSLGRGYTF.

J is TRBJ1-2 and V is TRBV6-5; a weak D match, TRBD1 (6 bases). Per germline, CDR1 MNHEY and CDR2 SVGAGI. The CDR3 has 14 amino acids. With 7 bases removed from V and 7 bases from J, the gap between germline ends came to 19 bases. CDR3 bases: TGTGCCAGCACCCAAGTGGGGGCGAGGACTGGCTACACCTTC. Its protein product is CASTQVGARTGYTF.

The rearrangement uses TRBV21-1 and TRBJ2-2; the table's D call TRBD2 went unverified against the DNA. TRBV21-1 is a recognized pseudogene. The CDR3 spans 24 residues. This CDR3 is CASSKAHVGQSWTSGRRNTGELFF. CDR3 bases: TGTGCCAGCAGCAAAGCGCATGTAGGACAGTCATGGACTAGCGGGAGGAGGAACACCGGGGAGCTGTTTTTT.

The gene calls are TRBV28 and TRBJ2-1; TRBD2 is a possible D gene (5 bases). The CDR3 contains 14 residues. Trimming removed 5 bases at V and 7 bases at J, with 15 bases between. Germline CDR1 and CDR2: MDHEN and SYDVKM. As DNA, the CDR3 is TGTGCCAGCAGTCAACCGGGATTGGGGAATGAGCAGTTCTTC. This translates into CASSQPGLGNEQFF. Full variable domain (outside the CDR3, taken from reference TRBV28 and TRBJ2-1): DVKVTQSSRYLVKRTGEKVFLECVQDMDHENMFWYRQDPGLGLRLIYFSYDVKMKEKGDIPEGYSVSREKKERFSLILESASTNQTSMYLCASSQPGLGNEQFFGPGTRLTVL.

The rearrangement joins TRBV14 to TRBJ1-2; D is ambiguous. V dropped 2 bases and J dropped 2 bases, with 15 bases sitting between them. Per the germline V gene, CDR1 is SGHDN and CDR2 is FVKESK. CDR3 size: 16 residues. The CDR3 protein is CASSQLRGPLNYGYTF. CDR3 DNA sequence: TGTGCCAGCAGCCAATTGCGAGGGCCCTTAAACTATGGCTACACCTTC.

This clone was observed a single time. The V and J genes are TRBV2 and TRBJ2-2, with TRBD2 identical over 7 bases. The germline V gene has CDR1 SNHLY and CDR2 FYNNEI. CDR3 length equals 13 residues. Trimming cost V 8 bases and J 8 bases; bases outside gene matches: 8. Here the CDR3 reads CASGDYWNGELFF. CDR3 DNA sequence: TGTGCCAGCGGGGACTATTGGAATGGGGAGCTGTTTTTT. Full variable domain (missing parts from reference TRBV2 and TRBJ2-2): EPEVTQTPSHQVTQMGQEVILRCVPISNHLYFYWYRQILGQKVEFLVSFYNNEISEKSEIFDDQFSVERPDGSNFTLKIRSTKLEDSAMYFCASGDYWNGELFFGEGSRLTVL.

V is TRBV6-5 and J is TRBJ2-5; 8 bases agree with TRBD1. Germline-derived CDR1 and CDR2 are MNHEY and SVGAGI. This CDR3 has 16 residues. V was clipped by 1 base and J by 1 base; unmatched bases: 5. The CDR3 DNA sequence: TGTGCCAGCAGTTACTTCGCCACAGGGGGCCAAGAGACCCAGTACTTC. Protein: CASSYFATGGQETQYF.

The chain employs TRBV18 and TRBJ1-1, with 7 bases lining up with TRBD1. With V trimmed by 6 bases and J by 1 base, 5 bases remained unmatched. The CDR3 length is 14 residues. Germline V CDR1 and CDR2: KGHSH, LQKENI. The CDR3 DNA reads TGTGCCAGCTCTAGGGACAGCACGAACACTGAAGCTTTCTTT. Translated, it gives CASSRDSTNTEAFF.

The CDR3 DNA reads TGTGCCAGCAGTTTACCCCCGGGACAGGGGTACACTGAAGCTTTCTTT. Protein sequence: CASSLPPGQGYTEAFF. This chain uses TRBV28 with TRBJ1-1; 10 bases line up with TRBD1. Germline V gene lookup returns CDR1 MDHEN and CDR2 SYDVKM. The trim removed 2 bases at V and 3 bases at J, leaving 6 bases unmatched. The length of the CDR3 is 16 residues.

This clone was counted a few times. The V gene is TRBV12-2, the J gene TRBJ1-2. TRBV12-2 is assigned pseudogene status. This CDR3 is built from 15 residues. This chain's CDR3 is CASRFRPPGGYGYTF. CDR3 DNA: TGTGCAAGTCGCTTTCGACCTCCTGGAGGATATGGCTACACCTTC.

The chain couples TRBV7-2 to TRBJ1-2; TRBD1 aligns across 9 bases. The V gene's germline CDR1 is SGHTA and CDR2 FQGNSA. The CDR3 contains 15 residues. Trimming cost V 5 bases and J 2 bases; bases outside gene matches: 6. The CDR3 nucleotides are TGTGCCAGCAGCACGAACAGGGGGCCGAACTATGGCTACACCTTC. Its translation is CASSTNRGPNYGYTF.

This clone was seen a single time. The CDR3 coding sequence is TGTGCCAGCAGACCCGACAGTGTTCGAGAGCAGTACTTC. Amino acids: CASRPDSVREQYF. The rearrangement joins TRBV28 to TRBJ2-7; possibly TRBD1 for D (5 bases). Germline assignment: CDR1 MDHEN and CDR2 SYDVKM. V shed 6 bases and J shed 7 bases, with 16 bases lying between them. The CDR3 totals 13 residues.

The chain recombines TRBV7-2 with TRBJ1-1, with no clear D. Germline V gene sequence: CDR1 SGHTA, CDR2 FQGNSA. The CDR3 runs to 14 residues. Trimming removed 3 bases from V and 1 base from J, with 9 bases in between. CDR3 coding DNA: TGTGCCAGCAGCTTGGGCGCGGGGAACACTGAAGCTTTCTTT. Translation gives CASSLGAGNTEAFF.

DNA for the CDR3: TGTGCCAGCAGTGCTGACAGGCAAGAGACCCAGTACTTC. This sequence encodes CASSADRQETQYF. The chain couples TRBV2 to TRBJ2-5; TRBD1 is a possible D gene (6 bases). Germline lookup yields CDR1 SNHLY and CDR2 FYNNEI. The germline V and J ends were trimmed by 4 bases and 2 bases, with 8 bases remaining between them. The CDR3 runs 13 residues.

This clone showed up just a few times. This chain joins TRBV2 and TRBJ2-7, with 8 bases aligning to TRBD1. V gave up 6 bases and J gave up 4 bases; unmatched junction bases: 5. The CDR3 is 13 residues long. The germline CDR1 and CDR2 sequences are SNHLY and FYNNEI. CDR3 sequence reads: CASRVQGAYEQYF. The CDR3 nucleotides are TGTGCCAGCAGAGTCCAGGGGGCTTACGAGCAGTACTTC. Variable domain in full (rest from reference TRBV2 and TRBJ2-7): EPEVTQTPSHQVTQMGQEVILRCVPISNHLYFYWYRQILGQKVEFLVSFYNNEISEKSEIFDDQFSVERPDGSNFTLKIRSTKLEDSAMYFCASRVQGAYEQYFGPGTRLTVT.

This clone was picked up one time. The chain recombines TRBV12-3 or TRBV12-4 with TRBJ1-3; D not certain. This CDR3 has 13 residues. Trimming shortened V by 6 bases and J by 4 bases, and 10 bases separated the two germline ends. The CDR3 nucleotides are TGTGCCAGCAGCTATGTCAGGGGAAACACCATATATTTT. Translating gives CASSYVRGNTIYF.

The V gene is TRBV2, the J gene TRBJ2-7; D perhaps matches TRBD2 (6 bases). V was trimmed by 5 bases and J by 2 bases, leaving 10 bases between them. Germline values: CDR1 SNHLY, CDR2 FYNNEI. The CDR3 sequence is 13 residues long. CDR3 region: CASSSGLPYEQYF. The CDR3 coding sequence is TGTGCCAGCAGTTCGGGACTTCCCTACGAGCAGTACTTC.

This chain uses TRBV28 with TRBJ2-1; D is uncertain. With 3 bases removed from V and 5 bases from J, the gap between germline ends came to 11 bases. Per the germline V gene, CDR1 is MDHEN and CDR2 is SYDVKM. CDR3 length: 14 residues. Here the CDR3 DNA reads TGTGCCAGCAGTTTCTCTAACAGCCACAATGAGCAGTTCTTC. Its translation is CASSFSNSHNEQFF.

This clone was recorded only once. V usage is TRBV18 and J usage is TRBJ1-1; TRBD1 matches at 9 bases. V lost 0 bases, J lost 2 bases, and 4 bases stayed unmatched. Germline values: CDR1 KGHSH, CDR2 LQKENI. The CDR3 sequence is 16 residues long. The CDR3 DNA follows: TGTGCCAGCTCACCACCAGGGGACAGGGATAACACTGAAGCTTTCTTT. This gives the protein CASSPPGDRDNTEAFF.

The rearrangement joins TRBV28 to TRBJ1-5; D gene unclear. Between the trimmed V and J ends, which lost 5 bases and 3 bases, there was a span of 8 bases. The CDR3 sequence is 13 residues long. Germline values: CDR1 MDHEN, CDR2 SYDVKM. The CDR3 bases are TGTGCCAGCAGTCCACAGATCAATCAGCCCCAGCATTTT. This translates into CASSPQINQPQHF.

The chain has TRBV6-2 or TRBV6-3 and TRBJ2-7; 7 positions match TRBD1. This CDR3 has 16 amino acids. J lost 5 bases, V lost 3 bases, and 13 bases had no gene match. Germline CDR1 MNHEY, CDR2 SVGEGT. The CDR3 region is CASSYPNRGASNEQYF. CDR3 coding DNA: TGTGCCAGCAGTTATCCTAACAGGGGAGCGAGTAACGAGCAGTACTTC.